This TCR beta chain was captured by sequencing in a study of ipilimumab plus nivolumab after autologous stem cell transplantation. The CDR3 has 12 amino acids. Trimming pared 7 bases from V and 9 bases from J, leaving 13 bases between. CDR1 and CDR2 (germline): MNHEY, SVGAGI. Method: immunoSEQ multiplex PCR; TCRdb's copy keeps in-frame clones and lacks some. Here the sample spans 77,000 or so clones, 75% to 85% being singletons. The genes are TRBV6-5 and TRBJ2-1; weak D call: TRBD2 (6 bases). The sample was PBMCs, taken in a trial of ipilimumab plus nivolumab as post-transplant consolidation. This sequence was found in a male donor with diffuse large B-cell lymphoma. In DNA form, the CDR3 reads TGTGCCAGCACCCCCTCCGGGGGTGAGCAGTTCTTC. Translation: CASTPSGGEQFF.